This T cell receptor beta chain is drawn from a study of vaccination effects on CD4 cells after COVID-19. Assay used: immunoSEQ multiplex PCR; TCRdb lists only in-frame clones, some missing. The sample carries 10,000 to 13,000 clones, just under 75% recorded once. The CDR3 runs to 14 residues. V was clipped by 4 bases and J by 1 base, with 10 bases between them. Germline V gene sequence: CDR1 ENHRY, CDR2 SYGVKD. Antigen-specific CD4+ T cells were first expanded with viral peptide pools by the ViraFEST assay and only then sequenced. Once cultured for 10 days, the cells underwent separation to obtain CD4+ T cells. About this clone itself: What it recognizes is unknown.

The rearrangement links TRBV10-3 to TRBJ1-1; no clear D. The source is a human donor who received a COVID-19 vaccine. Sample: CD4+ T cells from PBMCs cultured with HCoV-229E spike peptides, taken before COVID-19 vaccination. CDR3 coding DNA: TGTGCCATCAGTGGCAGGACGGCGAACACTGAAGCTTTCTTT. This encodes CAISGRTANTEAFF.